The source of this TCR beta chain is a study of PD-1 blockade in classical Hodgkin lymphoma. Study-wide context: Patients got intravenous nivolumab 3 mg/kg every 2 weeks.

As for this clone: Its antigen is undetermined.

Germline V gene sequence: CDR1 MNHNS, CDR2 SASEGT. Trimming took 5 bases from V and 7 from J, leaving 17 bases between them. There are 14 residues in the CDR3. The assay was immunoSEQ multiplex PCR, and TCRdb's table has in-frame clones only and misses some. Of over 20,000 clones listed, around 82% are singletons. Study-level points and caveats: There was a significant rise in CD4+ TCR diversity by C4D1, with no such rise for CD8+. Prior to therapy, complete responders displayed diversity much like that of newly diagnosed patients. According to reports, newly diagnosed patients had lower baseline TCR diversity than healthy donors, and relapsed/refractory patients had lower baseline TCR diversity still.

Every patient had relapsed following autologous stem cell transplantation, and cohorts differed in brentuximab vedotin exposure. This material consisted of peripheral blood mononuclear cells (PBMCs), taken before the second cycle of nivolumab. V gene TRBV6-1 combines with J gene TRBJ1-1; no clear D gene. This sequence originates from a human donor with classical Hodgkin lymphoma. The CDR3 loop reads CASSSSGRVSEAFF. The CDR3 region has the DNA TGTGCCAGCAGTTCTTCAGGCCGGGTTAGTGAAGCTTTCTTT.